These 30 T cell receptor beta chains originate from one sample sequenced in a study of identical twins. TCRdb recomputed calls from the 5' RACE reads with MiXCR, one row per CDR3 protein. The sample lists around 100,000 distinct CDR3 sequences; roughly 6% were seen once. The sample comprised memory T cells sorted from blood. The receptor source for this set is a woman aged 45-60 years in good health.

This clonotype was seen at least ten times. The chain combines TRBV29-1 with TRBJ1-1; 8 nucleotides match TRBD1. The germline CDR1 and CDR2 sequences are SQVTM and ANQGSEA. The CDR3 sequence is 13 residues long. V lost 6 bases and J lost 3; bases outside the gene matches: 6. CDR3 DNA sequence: TGCAGCGTAATGACAGGGGATTACACTGAAGCTTTCTTT. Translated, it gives CSVMTGDYTEAFF.

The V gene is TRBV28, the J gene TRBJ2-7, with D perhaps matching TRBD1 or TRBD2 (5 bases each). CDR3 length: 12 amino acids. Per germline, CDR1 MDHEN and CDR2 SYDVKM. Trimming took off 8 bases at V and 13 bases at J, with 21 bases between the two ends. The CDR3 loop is CASQSWGRLQYF. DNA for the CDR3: TGTGCCAGCCAGAGCTGGGGGAGATTACAATACTTC.

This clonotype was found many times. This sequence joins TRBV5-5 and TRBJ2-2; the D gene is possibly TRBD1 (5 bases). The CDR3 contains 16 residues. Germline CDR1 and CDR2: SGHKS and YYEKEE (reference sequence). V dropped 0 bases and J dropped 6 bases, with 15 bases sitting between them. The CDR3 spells CASSLEVAGRAGELFF. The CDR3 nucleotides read TGTGCCAGCAGCTTGGAGGTGGCAGGGCGAGCCGGGGAGCTGTTTTTT.

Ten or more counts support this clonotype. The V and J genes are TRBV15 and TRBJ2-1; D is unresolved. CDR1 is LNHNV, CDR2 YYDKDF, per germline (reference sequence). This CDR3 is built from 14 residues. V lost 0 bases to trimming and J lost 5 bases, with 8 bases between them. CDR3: CATSRDRLDNEQFF. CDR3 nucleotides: TGTGCCACCAGCAGAGATAGACTCGACAATGAGCAGTTCTTC.

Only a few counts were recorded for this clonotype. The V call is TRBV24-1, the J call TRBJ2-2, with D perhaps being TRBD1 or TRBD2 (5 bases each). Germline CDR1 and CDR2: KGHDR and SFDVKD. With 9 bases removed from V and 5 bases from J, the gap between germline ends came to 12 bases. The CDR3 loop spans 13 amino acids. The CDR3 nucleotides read TGTGCCACCCGGGACGGTTCAACCGGGGAGCTGTTTTTT. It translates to CATRDGSTGELFF.

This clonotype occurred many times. The CDR3 DNA sequence: TGTGCCAGCAGGCCAACTAGCGGGAGGACGCAGTATTTT. Residues: CASRPTSGRTQYF. This rearrangement joins TRBV12-3 or TRBV12-4 to TRBJ2-3, with 12 bases that match TRBD2. With 6 bases clipped from V and 9 bases from J, the junction kept 4 bases outside the gene matches. CDR3 size: 13 residues.

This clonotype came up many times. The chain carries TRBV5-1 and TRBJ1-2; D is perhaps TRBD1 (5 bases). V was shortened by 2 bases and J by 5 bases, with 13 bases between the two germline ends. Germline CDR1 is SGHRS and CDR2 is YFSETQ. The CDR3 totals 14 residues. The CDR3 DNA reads TGCGCCAGCAGCTTTGACAGTGGCGGGTATGGCTACACCTTC. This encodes CASSFDSGGYGYTF.

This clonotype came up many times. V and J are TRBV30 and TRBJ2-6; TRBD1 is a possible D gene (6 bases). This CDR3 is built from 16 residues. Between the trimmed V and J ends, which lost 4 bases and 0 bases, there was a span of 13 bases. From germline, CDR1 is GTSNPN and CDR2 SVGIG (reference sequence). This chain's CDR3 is CAWTQGRSSGANVLTF. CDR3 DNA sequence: TGTGCCTGGACACAGGGCCGGAGCTCTGGGGCCAACGTCCTGACTTTC.

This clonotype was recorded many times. CDR3 protein: CASSLSRLDEQFF. The CDR3, as DNA: TGTGCCAGCAGCTTATCCCGGCTTGATGAGCAGTTCTTC. V and J are TRBV7-3 and TRBJ2-1; D gene ambiguous. Germline CDR1 SGHTA, CDR2 FQGTGA. V lost 2 bases and J lost 8, with 10 bases in between. The CDR3 contains 13 residues.

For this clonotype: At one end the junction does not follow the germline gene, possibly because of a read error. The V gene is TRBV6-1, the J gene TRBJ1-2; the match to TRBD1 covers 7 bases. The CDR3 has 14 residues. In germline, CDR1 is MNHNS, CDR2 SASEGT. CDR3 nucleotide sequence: TGTGCCAGCAGGGAAGGACGACAGGGAACGGGCTACACCTTC. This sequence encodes CASREGRQGTGYTF.

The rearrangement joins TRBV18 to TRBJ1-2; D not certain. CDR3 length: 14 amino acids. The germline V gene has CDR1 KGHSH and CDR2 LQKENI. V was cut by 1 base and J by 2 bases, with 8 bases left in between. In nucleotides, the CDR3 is TGTGCCAGCTCACCACGGACTAACAACTATGGCTACACCTTC. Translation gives CASSPRTNNYGYTF.

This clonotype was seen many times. The CDR3 DNA follows: TGTGCCAGCAGTGCGGACACGTCCTATGGCTACACCTTC. Protein sequence: CASSADTSYGYTF. The chain carries TRBV6-4 and TRBJ1-2; tentative D call: TRBD1 (5 bases). The germline V and J ends were trimmed by 4 bases and 4 bases, with 10 bases remaining between them. The CDR3 is made up of 13 amino acids. The germline CDR1 and CDR2 sequences are MRHNA and SNTAGT.

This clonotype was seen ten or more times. The CDR3 DNA reads TGTGCCAGCAGCTTATATGGTCCGGGGGCGGGTAATGAAAAACTGTTTTTT. Its protein product is CASSLYGPGAGNEKLFF. The chain has TRBV7-2 and TRBJ1-4, with a weak D call TRBD1 (6 bases). The CDR3 has 17 amino acids. Germline-derived CDR1 and CDR2 are SGHTA and FQGNSA. V shed 2 bases and J shed 4 bases, with 17 bases lying between them. Looking up the rest from reference TRBV7-2 and TRBJ1-4 gives the full variable domain: GAGVSQSPSNKVTEKGKDVELRCDPISGHTALYWYRQSLGQGLEFLIYFQGNSAPDKSGLPSDRFSAERTGGSVSTLTIQRTQQEDSAVYLCASSLYGPGAGNEKLFFGSGTQLSVL.

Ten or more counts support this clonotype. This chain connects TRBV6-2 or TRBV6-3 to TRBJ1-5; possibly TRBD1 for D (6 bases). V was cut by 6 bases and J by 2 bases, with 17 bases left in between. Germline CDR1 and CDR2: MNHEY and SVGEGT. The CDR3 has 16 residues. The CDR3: CASSRPNRVGNQPQHF. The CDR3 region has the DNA TGTGCCAGCAGCCGACCCAACAGGGTTGGCAATCAGCCCCAGCATTTT.

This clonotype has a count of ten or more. The CDR3 region has the DNA TGCAGCGTCGCCAGTGGAGATACGCAGTATTTT. It yields the protein CSVASGDTQYF. The chain carries TRBV29-1 and TRBJ2-3; no firm D call. V gave up 6 bases and J gave up 5 bases, with 9 bases separating them. This CDR3 spans 11 amino acids. Germline lookup yields CDR1 SQVTM and CDR2 ANQGSEA.

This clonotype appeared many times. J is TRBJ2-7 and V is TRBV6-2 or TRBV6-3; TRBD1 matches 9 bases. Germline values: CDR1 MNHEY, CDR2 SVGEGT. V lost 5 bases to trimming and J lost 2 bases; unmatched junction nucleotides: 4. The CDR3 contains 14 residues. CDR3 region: CASSLTGGPYEQYF. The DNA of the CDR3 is TGTGCCAGCAGTCTGACAGGGGGTCCCTACGAGCAGTACTTC.

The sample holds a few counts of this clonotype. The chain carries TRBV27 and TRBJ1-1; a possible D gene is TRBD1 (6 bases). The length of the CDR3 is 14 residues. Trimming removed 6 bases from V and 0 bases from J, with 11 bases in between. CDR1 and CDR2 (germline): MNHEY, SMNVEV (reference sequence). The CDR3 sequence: CASRIGQMNTEAFF. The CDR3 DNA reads TGTGCCAGCAGGATCGGACAGATGAACACTGAAGCTTTCTTT.

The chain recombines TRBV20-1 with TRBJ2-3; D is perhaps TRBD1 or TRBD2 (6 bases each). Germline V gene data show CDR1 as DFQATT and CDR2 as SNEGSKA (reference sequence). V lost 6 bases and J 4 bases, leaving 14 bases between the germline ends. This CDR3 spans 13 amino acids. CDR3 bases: TGCAGTGCCCGCTTCGGGGGCTCAGATACGCAGTATTTT. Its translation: CSARFGGSDTQYF.

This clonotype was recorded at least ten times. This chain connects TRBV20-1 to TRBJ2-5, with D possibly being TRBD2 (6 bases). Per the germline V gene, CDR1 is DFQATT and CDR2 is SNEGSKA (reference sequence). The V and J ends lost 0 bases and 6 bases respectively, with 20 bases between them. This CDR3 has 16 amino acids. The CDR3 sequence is CSARDSNGLPHKTQYF. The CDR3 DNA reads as TGCAGTGCTAGAGATTCAAATGGACTACCGCATAAGACCCAGTACTTC.

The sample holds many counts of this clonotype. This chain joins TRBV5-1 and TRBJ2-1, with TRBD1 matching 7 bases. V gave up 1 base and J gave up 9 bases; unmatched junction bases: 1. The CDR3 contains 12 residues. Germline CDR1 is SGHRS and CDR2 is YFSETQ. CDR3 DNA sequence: TGCGCCAGCAGCTTGAGGGGGCCTGAGCAGTTCTTC. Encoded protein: CASSLRGPEQFF.

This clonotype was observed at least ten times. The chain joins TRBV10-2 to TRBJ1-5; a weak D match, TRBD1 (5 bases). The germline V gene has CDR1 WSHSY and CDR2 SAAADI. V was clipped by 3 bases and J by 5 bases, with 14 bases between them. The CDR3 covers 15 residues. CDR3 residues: CASSEFGGIYQPQHF. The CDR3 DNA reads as TGCGCCAGCAGTGAATTCGGGGGGATCTATCAGCCCCAGCATTTT.

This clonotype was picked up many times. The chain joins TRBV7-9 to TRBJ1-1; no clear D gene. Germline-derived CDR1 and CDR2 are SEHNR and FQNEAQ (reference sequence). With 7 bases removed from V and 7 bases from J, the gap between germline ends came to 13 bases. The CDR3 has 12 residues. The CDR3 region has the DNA TGTGCCAGCACCCCGCGTTCGGGTGAAGCTTTCTTT. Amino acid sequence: CASTPRSGEAFF.

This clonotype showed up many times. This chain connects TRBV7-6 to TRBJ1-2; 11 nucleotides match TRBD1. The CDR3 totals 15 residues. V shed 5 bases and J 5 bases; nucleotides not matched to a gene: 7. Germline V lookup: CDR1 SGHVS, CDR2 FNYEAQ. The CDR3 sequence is CASSQGQGGSYGYTF. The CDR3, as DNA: TGTGCCAGCAGCCAGGGACAGGGGGGATCATATGGCTACACCTTC.

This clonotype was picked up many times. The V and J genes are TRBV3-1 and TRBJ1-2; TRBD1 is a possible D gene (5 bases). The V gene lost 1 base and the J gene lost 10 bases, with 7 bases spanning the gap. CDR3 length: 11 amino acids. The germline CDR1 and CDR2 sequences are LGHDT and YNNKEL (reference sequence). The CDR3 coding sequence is TGTGCCAGCAGCCAAGCCGGGGCCTACACCTTC. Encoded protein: CASSQAGAYTF.

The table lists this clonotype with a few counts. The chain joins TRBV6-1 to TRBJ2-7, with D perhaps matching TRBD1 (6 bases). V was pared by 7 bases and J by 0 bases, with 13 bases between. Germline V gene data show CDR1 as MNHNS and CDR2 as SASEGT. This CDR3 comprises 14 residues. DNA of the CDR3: TGTGCCAGCATCCTAGACAGGAGCTCCTACGAGCAGTACTTC. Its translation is CASILDRSSYEQYF.

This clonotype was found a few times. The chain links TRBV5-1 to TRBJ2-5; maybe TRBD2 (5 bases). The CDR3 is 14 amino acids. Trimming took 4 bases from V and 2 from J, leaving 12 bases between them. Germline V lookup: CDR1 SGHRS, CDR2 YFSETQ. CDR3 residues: CASSPRGQQETQYF. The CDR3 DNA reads TGCGCCAGCAGCCCAAGAGGGCAGCAAGAGACCCAGTACTTC.

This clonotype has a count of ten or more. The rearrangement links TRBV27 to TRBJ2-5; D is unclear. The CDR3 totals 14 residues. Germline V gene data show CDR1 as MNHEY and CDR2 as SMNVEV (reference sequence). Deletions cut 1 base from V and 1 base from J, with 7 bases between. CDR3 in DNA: TGTGCCAGCAGTTTATTAGGCTTCCAAGAGACCCAGTACTTC. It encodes CASSLLGFQETQYF.

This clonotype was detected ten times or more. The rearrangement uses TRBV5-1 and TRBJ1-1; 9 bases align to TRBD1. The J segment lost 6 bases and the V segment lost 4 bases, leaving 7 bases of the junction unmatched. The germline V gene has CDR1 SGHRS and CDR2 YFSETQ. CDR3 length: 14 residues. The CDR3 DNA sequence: TGCGCCAGCAGCAAGGGACAGGGAGTGGCTGAAGCTTTCTTT. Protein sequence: CASSKGQGVAEAFF.

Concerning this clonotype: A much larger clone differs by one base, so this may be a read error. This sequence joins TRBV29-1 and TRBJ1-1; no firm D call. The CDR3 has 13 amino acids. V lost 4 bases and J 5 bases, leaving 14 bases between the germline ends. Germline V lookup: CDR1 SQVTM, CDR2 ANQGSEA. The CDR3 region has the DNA TGCAGCGTTGCTAGGACCCAGAAAACTGAAGCTTTCTTT. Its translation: CSVARTQKTEAFF.

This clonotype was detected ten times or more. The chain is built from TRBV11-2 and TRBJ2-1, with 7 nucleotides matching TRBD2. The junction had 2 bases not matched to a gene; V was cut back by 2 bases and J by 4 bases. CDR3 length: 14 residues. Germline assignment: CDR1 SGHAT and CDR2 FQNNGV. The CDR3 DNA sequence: TGTGCCAGCAGCTTAAGCGGGAAATACAATGAGCAGTTCTTC. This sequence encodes CASSLSGKYNEQFF.